Presented here are 32 T cell receptor beta chains from one specimen sequenced in a study of Ad26.COV2.S vaccination and SARS-CoV-2 variants. Libraries were prepared by immunoSEQ multiplex PCR; TCRdb keeps only in-frame clonotypes and omits some of them. The sample has 350,000 to 500,000 clones, around 91% seen once. As for treatment: some 19 received Ad26.COV2.S at low or high dose, single or two shots; 5 received placebo; per-sample allocation not given. Vaccine and placebo recipients were sampled on day 63 after the first injection. The source was peripheral blood, collected in a trial of Ad26.COV2.S vaccine versus placebo. The receptors were sampled from a person aged 18-60 years who received the Ad26.COV2.S COVID-19 vaccine or a placebo.

CDR3 sequence: CASSEREDTIPYEQYF. The CDR3 nucleotides read TGTGCCAGCAGTGAGCGGGAGGACACCATTCCCTACGAGCAGTACTTC. The chain has TRBV2 and TRBJ2-7; TRBD2 aligns across 8 bases. This CDR3 spans 16 amino acids. CDR1 SNHLY and CDR2 FYNNEI come from the germline V gene. V lost 3 bases to trimming and J lost 2 bases; unmatched junction nucleotides: 9.

This sequence joins TRBV9 and TRBJ1-2; D is perhaps TRBD1 (6 bases). Germline-derived CDR1 and CDR2 are SGDLS and YYNGEE. V was cut by 0 bases and J by 8 bases, with 17 bases left in between. The CDR3 extends over 15 amino acids. The CDR3 nucleotides read TGTGCCAGCAGCGTAGGCACTTCGGGGGCTGGGGGCTACACCTTC. Translation: CASSVGTSGAGGYTF. Together with reference TRBV9 and TRBJ1-2, the CDR3 gives the full variable domain: DSGVTQTPKHLITATGQRVTLRCSPRSGDLSVYWYQQSLDQGLQFLIQYYNGEERAKGNILERFSAQQFPDLHSELNLSSLELGDSALYFCASSVGTSGAGGYTFGSGTRLTVV.

The chain joins TRBV2 to TRBJ2-1; no definite D call. The ends were cut back, 7 bases at V and 5 bases at J, with 6 bases in the middle. CDR1 and CDR2 from the germline V gene are SNHLY and FYNNEI. The CDR3 is 11 residues long. The CDR3 DNA sequence: TGTGCCAGCAATAAAAACAATGAGCAGTTCTTC. Its translation: CASNKNNEQFF.

The rearrangement uses TRBV18 and TRBJ2-3; no clear D gene. Trimming took off 3 bases at V and 2 bases at J, with 6 bases between the two ends. The CDR3 runs 13 residues. Germline V gene data show CDR1 as KGHSH and CDR2 as LQKENI. In DNA form, the CDR3 reads TGTGCCAGCTCACCGCGTACCACAGATACGCAGTATTTT. This gives the protein CASSPRTTDTQYF.

This sequence joins TRBV13 and TRBJ2-7; D possibly corresponds to TRBD2 (6 bases). Germline-derived CDR1 and CDR2 are PRHDT and FYEKMQ (reference sequence). V was clipped by 3 bases and J by 2 bases, with 17 bases between them. CDR3 length: 16 amino acids. The CDR3 is CASSFTSGTGTYEQYF. The DNA for the CDR3 is TGTGCCAGCAGCTTTACTTCCGGGACTGGGACCTACGAGCAGTACTTC.

The V gene is TRBV10-3, the J gene TRBJ2-7; the D call may be TRBD1 or TRBD2 (5 bases each). V lost 9 bases and J lost 5, with 14 bases in between. This CDR3 comprises 12 residues. CDR1 ENHRY and CDR2 SYGVKD come from the germline V gene. The CDR3 spells CAIRTLGDEQYF. The CDR3 DNA reads TGTGCCATTCGAACCCTGGGGGACGAGCAGTACTTC.

The chain has TRBV7-2 and TRBJ1-3; D gene unclear. This CDR3 contains 15 residues. CDR1 and CDR2 (germline): SGHTA, FQGNSA. V lost 5 bases to trimming and J lost 1 base, with 12 bases between them. DNA for the CDR3: TGTGCCAGCAGCCCAGGAAAGGGTTCTGGAAACACCATATATTTT. Amino acid sequence: CASSPGKGSGNTIYF.

The V call is TRBV4-3, the J call TRBJ1-2; D might be TRBD1 (5 bases). The V gene lost 0 bases and the J gene lost 4 bases, with 9 bases spanning the gap. This CDR3 has 14 residues. Germline values: CDR1 LGHNA, CDR2 YSLEER. CDR3 DNA: TGCGCCAGCAGCCAAGAGGCGGGGCCCTATGGCTACACCTTC. This sequence encodes CASSQEAGPYGYTF.

V gene TRBV5-6 combines with J gene TRBJ2-1; TRBD1 is a possible D gene (6 bases). V shed 4 bases and J shed 2 bases, with 16 bases lying between them. CDR1 and CDR2 (germline): SGHDT, YYEEEE. This CDR3 comprises 16 residues. This CDR3 is CASSPERAGAYNEQFF. The CDR3 region has the DNA TGTGCCAGCAGCCCAGAGAGGGCAGGGGCCTACAATGAGCAGTTCTTC.

This rearrangement joins TRBV6-5 to TRBJ2-3, with D uncertain. This CDR3 spans 14 amino acids. CDR1 MNHEY and CDR2 SVGAGI come from the germline V gene. Trimming removed 4 bases at V and 0 bases at J, with 8 bases between. This chain's CDR3 is CASSLPHSTDTQYF. CDR3 nucleotides: TGTGCCAGCAGTTTACCGCACAGCACAGATACGCAGTATTTT.

The J gene is TRBJ2-2, the V gene TRBV19; D is uncertain. The germline V and J ends were trimmed by 1 base and 2 bases, with 11 bases remaining between them. Germline CDR1 is LNHDA and CDR2 is SQIVND (reference sequence). The length of the CDR3 is 16 residues. CDR3 in DNA: TGTGCCAGTAGTATAGCTTTTGATTACAACACCGGGGAGCTGTTTTTT. Amino acids: CASSIAFDYNTGELFF.

The chain employs TRBV28 and TRBJ2-7; 9 nucleotides line up with TRBD1. The CDR3 has 15 amino acids. V was pared by 4 bases and J by 0 bases, with 4 bases of the junction left unmatched. Germline assignment: CDR1 MDHEN and CDR2 SYDVKM. This CDR3 is CASSSTGGHSYEQYF. CDR3 in DNA: TGTGCCAGCAGTTCCACAGGGGGCCACTCCTACGAGCAGTACTTC.

This clone was observed once. V usage is TRBV7-6 and J usage is TRBJ2-1, with TRBD2 matching over 10 bases. The V gene's germline CDR1 is SGHVS and CDR2 FNYEAQ. The CDR3 contains 17 residues. J lost 7 bases, V lost 1 base, and 10 bases had no gene match. The CDR3 region has the DNA TGTGCCAGCAGCTTAGTTTCTTTGACTAGCGGGCATAATGAGCAGTTCTTC. Translated, it gives CASSLVSLTSGHNEQFF.

This chain links TRBV27 with TRBJ1-5; no clear D. Trimming took off 0 bases at V and 4 bases at J, with 13 bases between the two ends. This CDR3 region has 16 residues. Germline CDR1 is MNHEY and CDR2 is SMNVEV (reference sequence). CDR3 region: CASSLSKGLGNQPQHF. The CDR3, as DNA: TGTGCCAGCAGTTTATCGAAGGGATTAGGGAATCAGCCCCAGCATTTT.

Worth noting for this clone: Germline is not matched at one junction end, which may reflect a read error. This sequence joins TRBV7-7 and TRBJ2-5; either TRBD1 or TRBD2 may supply D (5 bases each). The CDR3 covers 16 residues. Germline V gene data show CDR1 as SSHAT and CDR2 as FNYEAQ (reference sequence). Here the CDR3 reads CASSRTGTGLEETQYF. The CDR3 coding sequence is TGTGCTAGCAGCCGCACCGGGACGGGCTTGGAAGAGACCCAGTACTTC. The entire variable domain, with the rest obtained from reference TRBV7-7 and TRBJ2-5, is as follows: GAGVSQSPRYKVTKRGQDVTLRCDPISSHATLYWYQQALGQGPEFLTYFNYEAQPDKSGLPSDRFSAERPEGSISTLTIQRTEQRDSAMYRCASSRTGTGLEETQYFGPGTRLLVL.

This clone has a single count. This rearrangement joins TRBV5-6 to TRBJ2-7; possible D gene TRBD1, 6 bases. This CDR3 has 13 residues. V lost 4 bases and J lost 3, with 11 bases in between. The germline gives CDR1 SGHDT, CDR2 YYEEEE. CDR3 sequence: CASSPGQHYEQYF. CDR3 DNA sequence: TGTGCCAGCAGCCCCGGACAGCACTACGAGCAGTACTTC.

About this clone: Other DNA sequences from this sample encode an identical CDR3 as well. The chain uses TRBV20-1 and TRBJ1-5; D uncertain. Germline V gene lookup returns CDR1 DFQATT and CDR2 SNEGSKA (reference sequence). Trimming stripped 3 bases from V and 0 bases from J, with 6 bases between. The CDR3 has 13 amino acids. The CDR3 reads CSASSGSNQPQHF. Here the CDR3 DNA reads TGCAGTGCTAGTTCGGGTAGCAATCAGCCCCAGCATTTT.

The V and J genes are TRBV2 and TRBJ1-6; D is ambiguous. The ends were cut back, 3 bases at V and 3 bases at J, with 6 bases in the middle. The CDR3 totals 14 residues. Germline V gene sequence: CDR1 SNHLY, CDR2 FYNNEI. The CDR3 loop reads CASSEGNYNSPLHF. The CDR3 coding sequence is TGTGCCAGCAGTGAGGGGAACTATAATTCACCCCTCCACTTT.

The CDR3 region is CASSFGDRAYGYTF. The CDR3, as DNA: TGTGCCAGCAGCTTTGGCGACAGGGCCTATGGCTACACCTTC. This chain links TRBV7-9 with TRBJ1-2; 7 nucleotides match TRBD1. Per the germline V gene, CDR1 is SEHNR and CDR2 is FQNEAQ (reference sequence). V lost 3 bases and J lost 4; bases outside the gene matches: 5. The CDR3 is 14 residues long.

A few counts support this clone. The chain is built from TRBV27 and TRBJ1-2, with 7 bases lining up with TRBD1. V lost 0 bases and J lost 8; bases outside the gene matches: 9. From germline, CDR1 is MNHEY and CDR2 SMNVEV (reference sequence). CDR3 size: 15 residues. The CDR3 loop reads CASSLSRGLGSGYTF. Here the CDR3 DNA reads TGTGCCAGCAGTTTATCAAGGGGGCTAGGGAGCGGCTACACCTTC.

The V gene is TRBV29-1, the J gene TRBJ1-1; 7 bases fit TRBD1. J was trimmed by 5 bases and V by 6 bases; bases with no gene match: 12. The CDR3 extends over 14 amino acids. CDR1 and CDR2 from the germline V gene are SQVTM and ANQGSEA. The CDR3: CSVASAGGSTEAFF. The CDR3 DNA sequence: TGCAGCGTGGCAAGTGCAGGGGGGAGTACTGAAGCTTTCTTT.

The V and J genes are TRBV27 and TRBJ2-7, with unresolved D. V lost 1 base to trimming and J lost 5 bases, with 12 bases between them. This CDR3 is 14 amino acids long. Germline CDR1 and CDR2: MNHEY and SMNVEV (reference sequence). CDR3 DNA sequence: TGTGCCAGCAGTTTATGGGCCGGGTTTGACGAGCAGTACTTC. Encoded protein: CASSLWAGFDEQYF.

The chain is built from TRBV11-2 and TRBJ2-1, with 8 bases aligning to TRBD1. The germline V gene encodes CDR1 SGHAT and CDR2 FQNNGV. Losses at the gene ends were 1 base for V and 9 bases for J; bases not matched to a gene: 8. This CDR3 is built from 15 residues. Here the CDR3 DNA reads TGTGCCAGCAGCTTAGCGGACAGGGTTCTAGGTGAGCAGTTCTTC. Residues: CASSLADRVLGEQFF.

A single count supports this clone. V is TRBV11-2 and J is TRBJ1-2, with D hard to call. CDR3 length: 15 amino acids. V was shortened by 10 bases and J by 1 base, with 19 bases between the two germline ends. Germline assignment: CDR1 SGHAT and CDR2 FQNNGV. CDR3 in amino acids: CAIGPWRNNNYGYTF. In DNA, the CDR3 is TGTGCCATCGGACCTTGGAGGAACAATAACTATGGCTACACCTTC.

The V and J genes are TRBV10-3 and TRBJ1-2; D not resolved. This CDR3 has 12 amino acids. V was pared by 8 bases and J by 8 bases, with 15 bases between. The V gene's germline CDR1 is ENHRY and CDR2 SYGVKD. The CDR3 loop reads CAIGPGSEGYTF. The CDR3, as DNA: TGTGCCATCGGTCCGGGGAGCGAGGGCTACACCTTC.

This chain uses TRBV6-2 or TRBV6-3 with TRBJ2-1; weak D call: TRBD2 (5 bases). The CDR3 has 18 amino acids. Germline loops: CDR1 MNHEY, CDR2 SVGEGT. The V and J ends lost 2 bases and 7 bases respectively, with 24 bases between them. CDR3 protein: CASSYEGGLGVGRNEQFF. In nucleotides, the CDR3 is TGTGCCAGCAGTTACGAGGGTGGCCTGGGAGTTGGGAGAAATGAGCAGTTCTTC.

The chain joins TRBV20-1 to TRBJ2-1; 8 bases line up with TRBD2. CDR3 length: 14 residues. Germline V gives CDR1 DFQATT, CDR2 SNEGSKA (reference sequence). The V and J ends lost 5 bases and 9 bases, in that order; junction bases with no gene match: 12. The CDR3 sequence is CSARDMYSGIEQFF. The CDR3 coding sequence is TGCAGTGCTCGTGACATGTATAGCGGGATTGAGCAGTTCTTC.

The V and J genes are TRBV28 and TRBJ1-2; 10 bases fit TRBD1. From germline, CDR1 is MDHEN and CDR2 SYDVKM. The V and J ends lost 5 bases and 3 bases, in that order; junction bases with no gene match: 9. The CDR3 has 16 amino acids. The CDR3 DNA follows: TGTGCCAGCAGTATATCCGGGACAGGGGCCCACTATGGCTACACCTTC. It codes for CASSISGTGAHYGYTF.

The chain carries TRBV29-1 and TRBJ2-7; 7 bases agree with TRBD1. V was clipped by 1 base and J by 4 bases; unmatched bases: 10. Germline V gene lookup returns CDR1 SQVTM and CDR2 ANQGSEA. This CDR3 region has 15 residues. CDR3 coding DNA: TGCAGCGTTGAAGTGCACAGGGGCGAGGGATACGAGCAGTACTTC. As protein: CSVEVHRGEGYEQYF.

The V and J genes are TRBV4-3 and TRBJ1-6; 8 bases fit TRBD1. After removal of 6 bases from V and 8 bases from J, the junction contained 9 bases not matched to a gene. CDR3 length: 15 residues. Germline V gene lookup returns CDR1 LGHNA and CDR2 YSLEER. As DNA, the CDR3 is TGCGCCAGCAGACTCTCGCCGGGACAGGATTCACCCCTCCACTTT. It encodes CASRLSPGQDSPLHF.

The chain has TRBV9 and TRBJ2-2, with TRBD2 matching 8 bases. The CDR3 length is 15 residues. Germline CDR1 is SGDLS and CDR2 is YYNGEE. V shed 0 bases, J shed 5 bases, and the junction held 3 bases outside the gene matches. The CDR3 loop is CASSVAGGRTGELFF. CDR3 in DNA: TGTGCCAGCAGCGTAGCGGGAGGGAGGACCGGGGAGCTGTTTTTT.

As for this clone: One end of the junction fails to match germline, which may point to a read error. This chain uses TRBV7-7 with TRBJ2-2; D not resolved. The CDR3 totals 14 residues. CDR1 and CDR2 from the germline V gene are SSHAT and FNYEAQ (reference sequence). CDR3 sequence: CASSTRQNTGELFF. In DNA form, the CDR3 reads TGTGCTAGCAGCACGCGACAGAACACCGGGGAGCTGTTTTTT.